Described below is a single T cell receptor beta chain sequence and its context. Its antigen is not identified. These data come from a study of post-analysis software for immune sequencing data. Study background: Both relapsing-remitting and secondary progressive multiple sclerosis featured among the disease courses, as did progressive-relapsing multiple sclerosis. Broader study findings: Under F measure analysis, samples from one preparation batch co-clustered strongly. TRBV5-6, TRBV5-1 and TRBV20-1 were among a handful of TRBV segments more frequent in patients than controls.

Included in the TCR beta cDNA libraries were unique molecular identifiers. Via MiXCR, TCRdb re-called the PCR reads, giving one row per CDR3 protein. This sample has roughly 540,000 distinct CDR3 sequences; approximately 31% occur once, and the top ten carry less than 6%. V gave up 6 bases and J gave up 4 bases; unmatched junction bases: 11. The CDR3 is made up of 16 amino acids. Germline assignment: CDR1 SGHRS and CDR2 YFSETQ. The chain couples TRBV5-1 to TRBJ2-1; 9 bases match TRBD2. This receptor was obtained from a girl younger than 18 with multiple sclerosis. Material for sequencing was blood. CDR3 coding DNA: TGCGCCAGCATCCCCGGCGGGGGGGCGTCTTACAATGAGCAGTTCTTC. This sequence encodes CASIPGGGASYNEQFF.